A selection of T cell receptor beta chains follows, all from one sample in a study of T cells in localized non-small cell lung cancer. The assay was immunoSEQ multiplex PCR, and TCRdb's table has in-frame clones only and misses some. The sample has 25,000 to 35,000 clones, approximately 88% seen once. The sequenced sample was peripheral blood, obtained before any cancer treatment. The receptors stem from a male donor aged 60 or older with stage I lung adenocarcinoma. Both conserved end residues are part of each CDR3. D genes are given only for firm matches. A row's size may be missing; if present it is once, few, many or a size class.

>12|TRBV6-5|once|NA|TRBJ1-2
TGTGCCAGCAGGGGGGGCGACTATGGCTACACCTTC
CASRGGDYGYTF
>16|TRBV5-5|NA|NA|TRBJ2-5
TGTGCCAGCAGCTTGTACGGAGAAGGAGGCCAAGAGACCCAGTACTTC
CASSLYGEGGQETQYF
>14|TRBV6-1|few|NA|TRBJ1-3
TGTGCCAGCAGTGACGGGGCGTCTGGAAACACCATATATTTT
CASSDGASGNTIYF
>11|TRBV6-9|NA|NA|TRBJ2-7
TGTGCCGCCAGATGTTCGGGGGAGCAGTACTTC
CAARCSGEQYF
>17|TRBV7-2|NA|TRBD2|TRBJ2-3
TGTGCCAGCAGCCCAAAGGGACTAGCGGGGGGTACAGATACGCAGTATTTT
CASSPKGLAGGTDTQYF
>16|TRBV6-6|NA|NA|TRBJ1-2
TGTGCCAGCAGTTACGAAGCAGAGGGTTACAACTATGGCTACACCTTC
CASSYEAEGYNYGYTF
>13|TRBV6-5|NA|NA|TRBJ1-5
TGTGCCAGCAGTTATCAGGGGAATCAGCCCCAGCATTTT
CASSYQGNQPQHF
>13|TRBV28|NA|TRBD1|TRBJ1-4
TGTGCCAGCAGGCGGAACAGGGGGGAAAAACTGTTTTTT
CASRRNRGEKLFF
>13|TRBV2|NA|NA|TRBJ1-1
TGTGCCAGCAGTTGGCAGCTGAACACTGAAGCTTTCTTT
CASSWQLNTEAFF
>14|TRBV11-1|few|NA|TRBJ1-1
TGTGCCAGCAGTTCTCAGGGCTTGAACACTGAAGCTTTCTTT
CASSSQGLNTEAFF
>14|TRBV2|NA|NA|TRBJ2-1
TGTGCCAGCAGTGCAGACTCAGGGTACAATGAGCAGTTCTTC
CASSADSGYNEQFF